This record looks at one T cell receptor beta chain sequence and its context. In this sample, this clone turned up once. Its antigen is not yet known. Base qualities are missing; no much larger clone stands one base away. The data were taken from a study of T cell responses to AZD1222 COVID-19 vaccine (TCRdb year 2021). About the study as a whole: TCR sequencing was performed for over 230 trial participants, of whom approximately 200 were given two doses of AZD1222 and about 25 were given two doses of MenACWY control vaccine. Enrollment into the trials was organized by age into subgroups of 18-55, 56-69 and 70-plus years, and those subgroups contained approximately 150, 30 and 60 TCR-sequenced participants, respectively.

Overall study outcomes, separate from this receptor: Reportedly, close to half of the unique spike-specific TCRs recognized epitopes lying outside the regions that are mutated in the B.1.351 and B.1.1.7 variants. Because no samples from the day 14 peak response were available, repertoires could be characterized only after the peak T cell response. The 56-69-year group was small, and its depth increase did not reach significance, likely because of low power. Only six AZD1222 recipients were SARS-CoV-2 seropositive at baseline, limiting conclusions about previously exposed vaccinees. Most participants were white British and females outnumbered males, and the authors suggested that clonal diversity may have been underestimated. The vaccine-associated CD4 TCRs covered the entire spike protein, and the dominant responses fell in regions 160-218 and 743-854. A significant rise in spike-specific TCR breadth and depth was observed after two AZD1222 doses relative to day 0 and relative to MenACWY recipients.

The CDR3 regions of human TCRbeta chains were analyzed by immunosequencing. The original pipeline was this. TCRs in the repertoires were matched against a reference library of SARS-CoV-2-specific TCRs that had been generated with the MIRA antigen-specificity platform. Breadth was defined as the fraction of unique TCRs that were SARS-CoV-2-associated. Depth was defined as the fraction of total T cells that were SARS-CoV-2-associated. Using the MIRA data, every spike-specific TCR was mapped to the spike region that the TCR reacted to and assigned to either a CD4 or a CD8 class. Log10-transformed breadth and depth values were compared by one-way ANOVA with Sidak's multiple comparisons tests. The clones in this table, taken by TCRdb from immuneACCESS, are in-frame only. Not every clone is retained; where verified, under half of the shortfall comes from an unresolved V gene, and the cause of the rest is unknown. The DNA gave D and trimming, while V, J and clone size come from that table. Recorded for this sample are approximately 150,000 clones; about nine tenths of them occurred a single time. Around 3.4% of the sample is taken by the ten largest.

V loses 0 bases of germline sequence and J loses 5 bases, and the interval between the two ends is 10 bases. Inclusive of the bounding cysteine and phenylalanine, the CDR3 is 14 residues long. Left in the record is the CDR3 DNA by itself, 42 bases read in frame from the first base. Per the germline V gene (reference sequence), MNHNY is the CDR1 and SVGAGI is the CDR2. This sample's time point label indicates: baseline before first vaccination. The treatment or condition label corresponds to: meningococcal conjugate vaccine given as trial control. The vaccinee samples were drawn from two UK trials, COV001 and COV002, one of which was a single-blind randomized controlled phase 2/3 trial testing AZD1222 (ChAdOx1 nCoV-19) in healthy adults. Trial participant PBMC samples were collected at day 0 and day 28 after the second dose for TCRbeta chain sequencing.

The V gene is TRBV6-6 and the J gene is TRBJ1-1; a tentative D call is TRBD1 (5 bases match). The TCR comes from an adult in good health. Source: peripheral blood, taken on day 0 of MenACWY control vaccination. The CDR3 sequence is CASSYSLGGTEAFF. The nucleotide sequence reads as follows: TGTGCCAGCAGTTACTCGTTGGGGGGGACTGAAGCTTTCTTT.